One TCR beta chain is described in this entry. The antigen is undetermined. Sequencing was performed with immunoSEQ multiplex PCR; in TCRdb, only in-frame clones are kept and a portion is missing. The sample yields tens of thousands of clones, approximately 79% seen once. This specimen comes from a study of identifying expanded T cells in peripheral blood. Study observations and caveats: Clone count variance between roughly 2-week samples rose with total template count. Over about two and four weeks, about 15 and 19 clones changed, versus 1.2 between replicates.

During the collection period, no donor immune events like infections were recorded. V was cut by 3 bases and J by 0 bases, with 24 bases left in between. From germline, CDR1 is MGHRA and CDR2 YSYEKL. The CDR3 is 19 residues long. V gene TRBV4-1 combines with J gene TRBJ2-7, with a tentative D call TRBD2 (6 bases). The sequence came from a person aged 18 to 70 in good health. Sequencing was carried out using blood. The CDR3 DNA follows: TGCGCCAGCAGCCACCGGGCGGGGCTCAGCGGGCAAAGCTCCTACGAGCAGTACTTC. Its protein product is CASSHRAGLSGQSSYEQYF.